The next 3 T cell receptor beta chains were all read from a single sample in a study of blood T cell repertoires in COVID-19. Some clones are missing from TCRdb's copy, which holds only in-frame ones; the method was immunoSEQ multiplex PCR. Of some 260,000 clones listed, roughly 82% are singletons. Material for sequencing was peripheral blood. These receptors were taken from a woman older than 75 with active or convalescent COVID-19.

This clone was picked up a small number of times. The chain carries TRBV7-6 and TRBJ1-6, with D possibly TRBD1 on 5 matching bases. The V end lost 3 bases, the J end lost 9 bases, and 6 bases lay between the germline ends. Per the germline V gene, CDR1 is SGHVS and CDR2 is FNYEAQ. CDR3 length equals 12 residues. As DNA, the CDR3 is TGTGCCAGCAGCTTTCAGGGTTCACCCCTCCACTTT. Its translation is CASSFQGSPLHF.

The rearrangement links TRBV2 to TRBJ1-1, with 7 bases that match TRBD1. This CDR3 region has 15 residues. V lost 9 bases and J lost 0; bases outside the gene matches: 10. Germline CDR1 and CDR2: SNHLY and FYNNEI. CDR3 region: CARNRKGQLNTEAFF. CDR3 bases: TGTGCCAGGAACCGAAAGGGACAGCTGAACACTGAAGCTTTCTTT. Based on the CDR3 plus reference TRBV2 and TRBJ1-1, the full variable domain is EPEVTQTPSHQVTQMGQEVILRCVPISNHLYFYWYRQILGQKVEFLVSFYNNEISEKSEIFDDQFSVERPDGSNFTLKIRSTKLEDSAMYFCARNRKGQLNTEAFFGQGTRLTVV.

The V call is TRBV2, the J call TRBJ2-2; 9 nucleotides align to TRBD2. The ends lost 5 bases at V and 2 bases at J; junction bases unmatched: 9. The V gene's germline CDR1 is SNHLY and CDR2 FYNNEI. The CDR3 consists of 17 residues. For the CDR3, the DNA is TGTGCCAGCAGTCCACTCGGACTAGCGACAAACACCGGGGAGCTGTTTTTT. Protein: CASSPLGLATNTGELFF. Full variable domain (remainder filled in from reference TRBV2 and TRBJ2-2): EPEVTQTPSHQVTQMGQEVILRCVPISNHLYFYWYRQILGQKVEFLVSFYNNEISEKSEIFDDQFSVERPDGSNFTLKIRSTKLEDSAMYFCASSPLGLATNTGELFFGEGSRLTVL.